Presented here are 32 T cell receptor beta chains from one specimen sequenced in a study of naive and memory T cell subsets. Study results and limitations: Possibly reflecting memory cells re-expressing CD45RA, a few larger clonotypes occurred in naive repertoires, especially CD8.

The beta constant-region primer was an equimolar mix of two oligonucleotides covering TRBC1 and TRBC2. The ligated cDNA underwent four PCR rounds using SP2 and nested alpha and beta constant-region primers. Each CDR3 protein is one row after TCRdb ran MiXCR on the UMI-ligation and nested PCR reads. The repertoire holds over 100,000 distinct CDR3 sequences, with roughly 15% as singletons. Their recognized antigens are unknown. The sample comprised naive CD8+ T cells from blood. The receptors were sampled from a human donor in good health.

This clonotype was found many times. The chain carries TRBV7-3 and TRBJ2-1; D unclear. The V gene lost 0 bases and the J gene lost 0 bases, with 9 bases spanning the gap. Germline CDR1 and CDR2: SGHTA and FQGTGA. This CDR3 is 16 amino acids long. CDR3 bases: TGTGCCAGCAGCTTAACCGCTCTGAGCTCCTACAATGAGCAGTTCTTC. Protein: CASSLTALSSYNEQFF.

The chain couples TRBV29-1 to TRBJ2-7; 9 bases are a match to TRBD1. CDR1 SQVTM and CDR2 ANQGSEA come from the germline V gene. CDR3 length equals 14 residues. J lost 1 base, V lost 6 bases, and 7 bases had no gene match. The CDR3 spells CSVDTGTGSYEQYF. The CDR3 DNA reads as TGCAGCGTAGACACCGGGACAGGGTCCTACGAGCAGTACTTC.

This clonotype was detected only a few times. The chain uses TRBV5-4 and TRBJ2-6; no clear D. The CDR3 sequence is 14 residues long. The ends were cut back, 6 bases at V and 2 bases at J, with 9 bases in the middle. Germline V lookup: CDR1 SGHNT, CDR2 YYREEE (reference sequence). CDR3 protein: CASTSPAGANVLTF. For the CDR3, the DNA is TGTGCCAGCACCTCCCCGGCTGGGGCCAACGTCCTGACTTTC.

The chain has TRBV28 and TRBJ2-3; 11 nucleotides line up with TRBD2. Germline CDR1 and CDR2: MDHEN and SYDVKM. CDR3 size: 14 residues. The trim removed 5 bases at V and 6 bases at J, leaving 4 bases unmatched. The CDR3 reads CASSPGTSGDTQYF. CDR3 nucleotides: TGTGCCAGCAGTCCCGGGACTAGCGGCGATACGCAGTATTTT.

This clonotype came up many times. The chain joins TRBV19 to TRBJ2-1; D ambiguous. The CDR3 contains 12 residues. Trimming took 6 bases from V and 4 from J, leaving 7 bases between them. Germline assignment: CDR1 LNHDA and CDR2 SQIVND (reference sequence). The DNA for the CDR3 is TGTGCCAGTAGGAAGGAGTACAATGAGCAGTTCTTC. This encodes CASRKEYNEQFF.

This clonotype was seen ten or more times. This rearrangement joins TRBV11-1 to TRBJ2-7; D possibly corresponds to TRBD1 (5 bases). Trimming shortened V by 5 bases and J by 1 base, and 15 bases separated the two germline ends. The CDR3 spans 15 residues. Germline CDR1 and CDR2: SGHAT and FQDESV (reference sequence). The chain's CDR3 is CASSHSDSASYEQYF. The CDR3 DNA sequence: TGTGCCAGCAGCCATAGTGACAGCGCGTCCTACGAGCAGTACTTC.

Here the CDR3 reads CASSYRDRATDTQYF. CDR3 bases: TGTGCCAGCAGTTACCGGGACAGAGCCACAGATACGCAGTATTTT. V usage is TRBV6-6 and J usage is TRBJ2-3, with TRBD1 matching over 7 bases. The V segment lost 2 bases and the J segment 2 bases; nucleotides outside the gene matches: 4. Per germline, CDR1 MNHNY and CDR2 SVGAGI (reference sequence). The CDR3 is 15 amino acids.

This clonotype has just a few counts. The V and J genes are TRBV4-2 and TRBJ2-2, with D unresolved. Trimming removed 5 bases at V and 6 bases at J, with 10 bases between. CDR1 is LGHNA and CDR2 is YNFKEQ in the germline V gene. The CDR3 loop spans 13 amino acids. The CDR3 sequence is CASSDSTAGELFF. Written as DNA, the CDR3 is TGTGCCAGCAGCGACTCCACTGCCGGGGAGCTGTTTTTT.

The V and J genes are TRBV12-3 or TRBV12-4 and TRBJ2-1, with 12 bases lining up with TRBD2. CDR3 size: 15 residues. V lost 6 bases and J lost 6; bases outside the gene matches: 6. The CDR3, as DNA: TGTGCCAGCAGCCAGCCTAGCGGGAGGGCCAATGAGCAGTTCTTC. As protein: CASSQPSGRANEQFF.

This clonotype came up a few times. The chain links TRBV9 to TRBJ1-6; D remains ambiguous. Deletions cut 2 bases from V and 12 bases from J, with 9 bases between. CDR1 is SGDLS, CDR2 YYNGEE, per germline. There are 12 residues in the CDR3. The chain's CDR3 is CASSVGGKPLHF. The CDR3, as DNA: TGTGCCAGCAGCGTCGGAGGGAAACCCCTCCACTTT.

The rearrangement uses TRBV9 and TRBJ1-1; D unclear. The CDR3 contains 14 residues. The germline CDR1 and CDR2 sequences are SGDLS and YYNGEE. Between the trimmed V and J ends, which lost 0 bases and 6 bases, there was a span of 12 bases. Written as DNA, the CDR3 is TGTGCCAGCAGCGTAGAGTTGAAGGGCCCTGAAGCTTTCTTT. Translating gives CASSVELKGPEAFF.

This sequence joins TRBV9 and TRBJ2-2; tentatively, D is TRBD1 or TRBD2 (6 bases each). V dropped 1 base and J dropped 0 bases, with 13 bases sitting between them. Looked up from germline, CDR1 is SGDLS and CDR2 is YYNGEE. CDR3 length equals 17 residues. In nucleotides, the CDR3 is TGTGCCAGCAGCGTAAGGGCAAGGGGGGCGAACACCGGGGAGCTGTTTTTT. As protein: CASSVRARGANTGELFF.

V is TRBV19 and J is TRBJ1-1, with D uncertain. The V end was cut by 3 bases, the J end by 5 bases, with 13 bases between. This CDR3 spans 14 amino acids. Looked up from germline, CDR1 is LNHDA and CDR2 is SQIVND (reference sequence). CDR3 residues: CASSMEGLETEAFF. CDR3 in DNA: TGTGCCAGTAGTATGGAGGGCTTAGAGACTGAAGCTTTCTTT. Using reference TRBV19 and TRBJ1-1 for the parts outside the CDR3, the full variable domain is DGGITQSPKYLFRKEGQNVTLSCEQNLNHDAMYWYRQDPGQGLRLIYYSQIVNDFQKGDIAEGYSVSREKKESFPLTVTSAQKNPTAFYLCASSMEGLETEAFFGQGTRLTVV.

This clonotype occurred many times. The chain uses TRBV29-1 and TRBJ2-3; D ambiguous. The length of the CDR3 is 11 residues. Per germline, CDR1 SQVTM and CDR2 ANQGSEA. Trimming stripped 8 bases from V and 5 bases from J, with 11 bases between. The CDR3 DNA follows: TGCAGCTCAATGTCCCAAGATACGCAGTATTTT. It yields the protein CSSMSQDTQYF.

This clonotype was picked up many times. This sequence joins TRBV7-6 and TRBJ2-1, with 7 bases fitting TRBD2. Germline V lookup: CDR1 SGHVS, CDR2 FNYEAQ. The CDR3 is made up of 12 amino acids. The junction had 2 bases not matched to a gene; V was cut back by 8 bases and J by 4 bases. This CDR3 reads CASGGVYNEQFF. The CDR3 region has the DNA TGTGCCAGCGGGGGGGTATACAATGAGCAGTTCTTC. Together with reference TRBV7-6 and TRBJ2-1, the CDR3 gives the full variable domain: GAGVSQSPRYKVTKRGQDVALRCDPISGHVSLYWYRQALGQGPEFLTYFNYEAQQDKSGLPNDRFSAERPEGSISTLTIQRTEQRDSAMYRCASGGVYNEQFFGPGTRLTVL.

This clonotype was found a few times. The chain is built from TRBV4-3 and TRBJ1-1; D might be TRBD1 (5 bases). Germline V gene sequence: CDR1 LGHNA, CDR2 YSLEER. V was clipped by 4 bases and J by 4 bases, with 13 bases between them. The CDR3 is 14 amino acids. CDR3 in amino acids: CASSREPGTTEAFF. In nucleotides, the CDR3 is TGCGCCAGCAGCCGAGAACCAGGGACCACTGAAGCTTTCTTT.

V gene TRBV20-1 combines with J gene TRBJ2-3; 9 bases line up with TRBD2. CDR3 length: 15 amino acids. Trimming removed 6 bases from V and 3 bases from J; junction bases left unmatched: 10. Germline lookup yields CDR1 DFQATT and CDR2 SNEGSKA (reference sequence). Here the CDR3 DNA reads TGCAGTGCCCTTGGACTAGCGCCACGAACAGATACGCAGTATTTT. Amino acids: CSALGLAPRTDTQYF.

CDR3 coding DNA: TGTGCCAGCAGTAATTCGGGACAGGGGAATCATGAGCAGTTCTTC. This sequence encodes CASSNSGQGNHEQFF. The V call is TRBV6-4, the J call TRBJ2-1; 10 bases fit TRBD1. CDR1 is MRHNA, CDR2 SNTAGT, per germline. V trimming: 5 bases; J trimming: 8 bases; junction bases outside the gene matches: 9. CDR3 length equals 15 residues.

The chain joins TRBV10-3 to TRBJ2-3; a weak D match, TRBD2 (6 bases). The germline V gene encodes CDR1 ENHRY and CDR2 SYGVKD. Between the trimmed V and J ends, which lost 1 base and 4 bases, there was a span of 12 bases. The CDR3 contains 15 residues. The chain's CDR3 is CAISEFGGEADTQYF. For the CDR3, the DNA is TGTGCCATCAGTGAGTTTGGCGGGGAGGCAGATACGCAGTATTTT.

The rearrangement uses TRBV9 and TRBJ2-7; 8 positions match TRBD1. With 4 bases clipped from V and 6 bases from J, the junction kept 9 bases outside the gene matches. CDR1 and CDR2 from the germline V gene are SGDLS and YYNGEE. The length of the CDR3 is 14 residues. CDR3 sequence: CASSSQGENSEQYF. The DNA of the CDR3 is TGTGCCAGCAGCTCACAGGGGGAAAATTCCGAGCAGTACTTC.

This clonotype has just a few counts. V gene TRBV4-1 combines with J gene TRBJ1-1; 7 bases align to TRBD1. Germline lookup yields CDR1 MGHRA and CDR2 YSYEKL. This CDR3 comprises 15 residues. J gave up 0 bases and V 4 bases, and 5 bases lay outside the gene matches. The CDR3 sequence is CASSPMTGLNTEAFF. The CDR3 DNA sequence: TGCGCCAGCAGCCCTATGACAGGGTTGAACACTGAAGCTTTCTTT.

The rearrangement joins TRBV28 to TRBJ2-7, with 8 bases lining up with TRBD1. The CDR3 runs 16 residues. CDR1 is MDHEN, CDR2 SYDVKM, per germline. Trimming cost V 5 bases and J 4 bases; bases outside gene matches: 13. CDR3 in DNA: TGTGCCAGCAGTGTGGACAGGGAAATCAACCAATACGAGCAGTACTTC. Residues: CASSVDREINQYEQYF.

The V call is TRBV24-1, the J call TRBJ1-1; 9 positions agree with TRBD1. With V trimmed by 6 bases and J by 6 bases, 4 bases remained unmatched. CDR3 length: 13 amino acids. Germline CDR1 is KGHDR and CDR2 is SFDVKD. CDR3 region: CATSSGQGSEAFF. DNA for the CDR3: TGTGCCACCAGTTCCGGACAGGGGTCTGAAGCTTTCTTT.

This clonotype was picked up a small number of times. The chain is built from TRBV15 and TRBJ2-3; weak D call: TRBD2 (7 bases). Trimming removed 0 bases from V and 0 bases from J, with 13 bases in between. The CDR3 length is 17 residues. The germline V gene encodes CDR1 LNHNV and CDR2 YYDKDF (reference sequence). The CDR3 nucleotides are TGTGCCACCAGCAGAGAGGGGGGGCCGGTAAGCACAGATACGCAGTATTTT. Amino acid sequence: CATSREGGPVSTDTQYF.

This clonotype was picked up many times. The chain employs TRBV7-8 and TRBJ2-1; 12 nucleotides line up with TRBD2. This CDR3 comprises 18 residues. V shed 2 bases, J shed 0 bases, and the junction held 5 bases outside the gene matches. Looked up from germline, CDR1 is SGHVS and CDR2 is FQNEAQ. CDR3 residues: CASSLPLAGGSSYNEQFF. DNA of the CDR3: TGTGCCAGCAGCTTACCCCTAGCGGGGGGGAGCTCCTACAATGAGCAGTTCTTC. Based on the CDR3 plus reference TRBV7-8 and TRBJ2-1, the full variable domain is GAGVSQSPRYKVAKRGQDVALRCDPISGHVSLFWYQQALGQGPEFLTYFQNEAQLDKSGLPSDRFFAERPEGSVSTLKIQRTQQEDSAVYLCASSLPLAGGSSYNEQFFGPGTRLTVL.

This clonotype was observed a few times. The chain has TRBV19 and TRBJ2-5, with 10 bases lining up with TRBD1. The germline V gene has CDR1 LNHDA and CDR2 SQIVND (reference sequence). CDR3 length: 16 residues. V was pared by 5 bases and J by 2 bases, with 8 bases of the junction left unmatched. The CDR3 region is CASSLGTGVRQETQYF. The CDR3 DNA reads as TGTGCCAGTAGTTTAGGGACAGGGGTCCGACAAGAGACCCAGTACTTC.

This clonotype was picked up a small number of times. This chain uses TRBV11-2 with TRBJ2-3; D not resolved. Trimming removed 1 base at V and 4 bases at J, with 12 bases between. The CDR3 spans 15 residues. Germline V gene sequence: CDR1 SGHAT, CDR2 FQNNGV. In DNA form, the CDR3 reads TGTGCCAGCAGCTTAGTAGGTTTAGGAGCAGATACGCAGTATTTT. Protein: CASSLVGLGADTQYF.

The chain uses TRBV7-9 and TRBJ1-1, with D hard to call. V was trimmed by 6 bases and J by 5 bases, leaving 10 bases between them. Germline V gene data show CDR1 as SEHNR and CDR2 as FQNEAQ (reference sequence). This CDR3 has 12 residues. The CDR3 region is CASRDWGTEAFF. CDR3 sequence (DNA): TGTGCCAGCAGGGATTGGGGAACTGAAGCTTTCTTT.

The sample holds a few counts of this clonotype. This chain's CDR3 is CATSEPEVAGGPLNEQFF. The CDR3 nucleotides read TGTGCCACCAGTGAGCCCGAAGTAGCGGGAGGGCCCCTAAATGAGCAGTTCTTC. The V gene is TRBV24-1, the J gene TRBJ2-1; the match to TRBD2 covers 11 bases. J lost 7 bases, V lost 4 bases, and 14 bases had no gene match. CDR1 is KGHDR, CDR2 SFDVKD, per germline. This CDR3 region has 18 residues.

This clonotype has just a few counts. The V gene is TRBV11-2, the J gene TRBJ2-3; D not certain. The V end was cut by 1 base, the J end by 2 bases, with 7 bases between. Germline loops: CDR1 SGHAT, CDR2 FQNNGV. The CDR3 totals 14 residues. The CDR3 sequence is CASSLAAITDTQYF. The CDR3, as DNA: TGTGCCAGCAGCTTAGCGGCCATCACAGATACGCAGTATTTT.

The V call is TRBV11-1, the J call TRBJ2-1, with 8 bases matching TRBD1. The CDR3 is made up of 16 amino acids. Germline trimming cut 5 bases from V and 0 bases from J; bases unmatched to any gene: 6. The V gene's germline CDR1 is SGHAT and CDR2 FQDESV (reference sequence). The CDR3: CASSPDRASSYNEQFF. The DNA of the CDR3 is TGTGCCAGCAGCCCGGACAGGGCAAGCTCCTACAATGAGCAGTTCTTC.

This clonotype was seen a handful of times. The chain employs TRBV15 and TRBJ2-1; TRBD2 is a possible D gene (7 bases). Trimming left V 3 bases short and J 3 bases short, with 15 bases between. Germline assignment: CDR1 LNHNV and CDR2 YYDKDF (reference sequence). This CDR3 has 16 residues. The CDR3 DNA is TGTGCCACCAGCAGCAGTACGGGGGGCAGCTACAATGAGCAGTTCTTC. This encodes CATSSSTGGSYNEQFF.